The 32 T cell receptor beta chains given below trace back to one sample, sequenced in a study of blood T cell repertoires in COVID-19. The repertoire was sequenced with immunoSEQ multiplex PCR; TCRdb's copy has only in-frame clones and lacks some. The table shows roughly 130,000 clones, with about 80% occurring only once. The sample was PBMCs or T cells enriched from blood (not recorded which). The source is a man in his fifties who had recovered from COVID-19.

This rearrangement joins TRBV5-4 to TRBJ1-1, with D possibly matching TRBD1 (6 bases). Germline lookup yields CDR1 SGHNT and CDR2 YYREEE (reference sequence). This CDR3 is 12 amino acids long. V was cut by 0 bases and J by 6 bases, with 6 bases left in between. CDR3 sequence reads: CASSLGGPEAFF. CDR3 bases: TGTGCCAGCAGCTTGGGGGGGCCTGAAGCTTTCTTT.

This clone was seen a single time. The chain combines TRBV29-1 with TRBJ1-2, with D possibly being TRBD1 (5 bases). CDR3 length equals 16 residues. CDR1 is SQVTM and CDR2 is ANQGSEA in the germline V gene. V lost 2 bases, J lost 8 bases, and 24 bases lay in between. The CDR3 DNA reads as TGCAGCGTTGAAACCGTGGGTCGGGGGTGGAGTTACGGCTACACCTTC. Amino acids: CSVETVGRGWSYGYTF. Full variable domain (missing parts from reference TRBV29-1 and TRBJ1-2): SAVISQKPSRDICQRGTSLTIQCQVDSQVTMMFWYRQQPGQSLTLIATANQGSEATYESGFVIDKFPISRPNLTFSTLTVSNMSPEDSSIYLCSVETVGRGWSYGYTFGSGTRLTVV.

This clone was observed a single time. The J gene is TRBJ1-1, the V gene TRBV19, with 7 bases fitting TRBD1. V trimming: 0 bases; J trimming: 12 bases; junction bases outside the gene matches: 7. The CDR3 covers 13 residues. Germline CDR1 is LNHDA and CDR2 is SQIVND (reference sequence). The CDR3 is CASSIDRQGRTFF. In DNA, the CDR3 is TGTGCCAGTAGTATAGACCGACAGGGTCGAACTTTCTTT.

The CDR3 sequence is CASSSQPGLAGGSTGELFF. The CDR3 nucleotides are TGCGCCAGCAGCTCACAACCGGGACTAGCGGGGGGGAGCACCGGGGAGCTGTTTTTT. V gene TRBV5-1 combines with J gene TRBJ2-2, with TRBD2 matching over 16 bases. The CDR3 runs 19 residues. Germline CDR1 SGHRS, CDR2 YFSETQ. With V trimmed by 3 bases and J by 4 bases, 9 bases remained unmatched. Filled out from reference TRBV5-1 and TRBJ2-2, the complete variable domain reads KAGVTQTPRYLIKTRGQQVTLSCSPISGHRSVSWYQQTPGQGLQFLFEYFSETQRNKGNFPGRFSGRQFSNSRSEMNVSTLELGDSALYLCASSSQPGLAGGSTGELFFGEGSRLTVL.

This clone turned up a few times. The chain employs TRBV27 and TRBJ1-6; TRBD1 aligns across 8 bases. The V gene's germline CDR1 is MNHEY and CDR2 SMNVEV (reference sequence). The CDR3 is 16 amino acids. Trimming cost V 2 bases and J 7 bases; bases outside gene matches: 7. The chain's CDR3 is CASSLGGTGLNSPLHF. The CDR3 DNA follows: TGTGCCAGCAGTTTAGGAGGGACAGGACTAAATTCACCCCTCCACTTT.

The V gene is TRBV4-1, the J gene TRBJ2-2; 7 bases line up with TRBD1. Trimming cost V 3 bases and J 4 bases; bases outside gene matches: 5. The CDR3 consists of 15 residues. Germline V gene data show CDR1 as MGHRA and CDR2 as YSYEKL. CDR3 coding DNA: TGCGCCAGCAGCCAGGCCCCAGGGGGCACCGGGGAGCTGTTTTTT. It specifies CASSQAPGGTGELFF.

The chain links TRBV6-6 to TRBJ1-5; the D is unclear. The CDR3 has 15 residues. Germline CDR1 reads MNHNY; CDR2 reads SVGAGI (reference sequence). Trimming stripped 0 bases from V and 1 base from J, with 7 bases between. CDR3 loop: CASSYSRGSNQPQHF. The CDR3, as DNA: TGTGCCAGCAGTTACTCTAGAGGGAGCAATCAGCCCCAGCATTTT.

The chain links TRBV3-1 (or the pseudogene TRBV3-2) to TRBJ1-1; 9 positions agree with TRBD1. V trimming: 11 bases; J trimming: 1 base; junction bases outside the gene matches: 5. This CDR3 contains 13 residues. Per germline, CDR1 LGHDT and CDR2 YNNKEL (reference sequence). CDR3 residues: CACQGQGNTEAFF. The CDR3, as DNA: TGTGCCTGCCAGGGACAGGGGAACACTGAAGCTTTCTTT.

The V call is TRBV5-4, the J call TRBJ1-6; TRBD1 matches at 7 bases. Germline lookup yields CDR1 SGHNT and CDR2 YYREEE (reference sequence). The CDR3 consists of 16 residues. The junction had 8 bases not matched to a gene; V was cut back by 3 bases and J by 5 bases. The CDR3, as DNA: TGTGCCAGCAGCTCCGGACAGGCCGGGGATAATTCACCCCTCCACTTT. It encodes CASSSGQAGDNSPLHF.

This rearrangement joins TRBV5-6 to TRBJ2-3, with 7 bases lining up with TRBD1. The length of the CDR3 is 17 residues. CDR1 is SGHDT, CDR2 YYEEEE, per germline. The V gene end was trimmed by 1 base and the J gene end by 5 bases; junction bases not matched to a gene: 13. CDR3 nucleotides: TGTGCCAGCAGCTTGTTCGGTTTGGGGTCAGGGGGAGATACGCAGTATTTT. This codes for CASSLFGLGSGGDTQYF.

This clone was counted only a few times. The rearrangement uses TRBV5-6 and TRBJ1-2; unclear D gene. CDR3 length: 16 amino acids. Trimming left V 2 bases short and J 5 bases short, with 19 bases between. CDR1 and CDR2 from the germline V gene are SGHDT and YYEEEE. DNA for the CDR3: TGTGCCAGCAGCTTTTCTATCGGGTACCAGTTATATGGCTACACCTTC. Translating it yields CASSFSIGYQLYGYTF.

The V call is TRBV10-3, the J call TRBJ1-1; D is possibly TRBD1 (5 bases). This CDR3 comprises 13 residues. Trimming stripped 6 bases from V and 10 bases from J, with 18 bases between. The V gene's germline CDR1 is ENHRY and CDR2 SYGVKD. CDR3 protein: CAISPGGASGAFF. CDR3 DNA sequence: TGTGCCATCAGCCCAGGAGGGGCCTCGGGAGCTTTCTTT.

This chain uses TRBV2 with TRBJ2-1; TRBD2 is a possible D gene (6 bases). The CDR3 consists of 14 residues. The V and J ends lost 8 bases and 4 bases respectively, with 15 bases between them. The germline CDR1 and CDR2 sequences are SNHLY and FYNNEI. In DNA form, the CDR3 reads TGTGCCAGCCGGAGGGGTGTCGGGTACAATGAGCAGTTCTTC. This codes for CASRRGVGYNEQFF.

V is TRBV19 and J is TRBJ2-1; 9 nucleotides match TRBD2. From germline, CDR1 is LNHDA and CDR2 SQIVND (reference sequence). V lost 4 bases, J lost 5 bases, and 3 bases stayed unmatched. The CDR3 totals 14 residues. CDR3 region: CASSRGLANNEQFF. CDR3 sequence (DNA): TGTGCCAGTAGTAGGGGACTAGCAAACAATGAGCAGTTCTTC.

The rearrangement joins TRBV11-2 to TRBJ1-3; D not certain. The germline V gene encodes CDR1 SGHAT and CDR2 FQNNGV. This CDR3 has 14 amino acids. Trimming removed 2 bases at V and 4 bases at J, with 9 bases between. The CDR3 DNA is TGTGCCAGCAGCTTAACTAAGACGGGAAACACCATATATTTT. As protein: CASSLTKTGNTIYF.

The gene calls are TRBV7-2 and TRBJ1-3, with 9 bases aligning to TRBD1. Trimming removed 2 bases from V and 2 bases from J; junction bases left unmatched: 13. This CDR3 spans 19 amino acids. Germline loops: CDR1 SGHTA, CDR2 FQGNSA. The CDR3 bases are TGTGCCAGCAGCTTATCCGGGACAGGGAGAGGAAGGGCTGGAAACACCATATATTTT. This codes for CASSLSGTGRGRAGNTIYF.

V usage is TRBV7-9 and J usage is TRBJ2-3, with D tentatively TRBD1 (5 bases). CDR1 and CDR2 (germline): SEHNR, FQNEAQ (reference sequence). The CDR3 runs 14 residues. The V and J ends lost 5 bases and 3 bases respectively, with 12 bases between them. In DNA form, the CDR3 reads TGTGCCAGCAGCCATGGACAAGCTACAGATACGCAGTATTTT. As protein: CASSHGQATDTQYF.

The CDR3 loop reads CATSANPFSSGGGNEQFF. In DNA form, the CDR3 reads TGTGCCACCAGTGCCAACCCCTTTTCTAGCGGGGGTGGTAATGAGCAGTTCTTC. The V and J genes are TRBV24-1 and TRBJ2-1; 10 nucleotides match TRBD2. The CDR3 covers 18 residues. The ends lost 5 bases at V and 7 bases at J; junction bases unmatched: 16. CDR1 is KGHDR, CDR2 SFDVKD, per germline.

This chain joins TRBV7-2 and TRBJ2-1, with TRBD2 matching over 8 bases. With 1 base clipped from V and 5 bases from J, the junction kept 7 bases outside the gene matches. The CDR3 totals 16 residues. The germline V gene encodes CDR1 SGHTA and CDR2 FQGNSA. DNA of the CDR3: TGTGCCAGCAGCTTAGTGGGGACTAGACTCCACAATGAGCAGTTCTTC. Protein product: CASSLVGTRLHNEQFF.

The chain employs TRBV21-1 and TRBJ1-1; the table's D call of TRBD1 was not tested on the DNA. TRBV21-1 is a pseudogene. This CDR3 contains 15 residues. The CDR3 bases are TGTGCCAGCAGCAAAGAGCCAGGGCTGAACACTGAAGCTTTCTTT. Protein product: CASSKEPGLNTEAFF.

The J gene is TRBJ1-4, the V gene TRBV9, with a weak D call TRBD1 (6 bases). The CDR3 covers 15 residues. Germline assignment: CDR1 SGDLS and CDR2 YYNGEE. The V gene lost 0 bases and the J gene lost 9 bases, with 15 bases spanning the gap. DNA of the CDR3: TGTGCCAGCAGCGTAGGGGGGCACGGCCTCCAAAAACTGTTTTTT. As protein: CASSVGGHGLQKLFF.

V usage is TRBV7-2 and J usage is TRBJ1-2; 10 bases match TRBD1. Trimming took 1 base from V and 6 from J; bases not matched to a gene: 2. CDR1 is SGHTA and CDR2 is FQGNSA in the germline V gene. This CDR3 contains 14 residues. The CDR3 is CASSLGTGGNGYTF. In DNA form, the CDR3 reads TGTGCCAGCAGCTTAGGGACAGGGGGAAATGGCTACACCTTC.

This chain joins TRBV7-2 and TRBJ1-6; 7 bases fit TRBD1. The V segment lost 0 bases and the J segment 6 bases; nucleotides outside the gene matches: 2. Germline V gives CDR1 SGHTA, CDR2 FQGNSA. This CDR3 contains 15 residues. CDR3 protein: CASSLAGGLNSPLHF. CDR3 nucleotides: TGTGCCAGCAGCTTAGCAGGGGGCCTTAATTCACCCCTCCACTTT.

The V gene is TRBV3-1 (or the pseudogene TRBV3-2), the J gene TRBJ2-1; 8 bases line up with TRBD1. The germline gives CDR1 LGHDT, CDR2 YNNKEL (reference sequence). The CDR3 runs 16 residues. V dropped 2 bases and J dropped 7; count of bases not matched to a gene: 10. The CDR3 loop is CASSQLIFGDRNEQFF. DNA for the CDR3: TGTGCCAGCAGCCAACTTATATTCGGGGACAGGAATGAGCAGTTCTTC.

This chain joins TRBV7-9 and TRBJ2-1; 13 bases line up with TRBD2. The germline V gene has CDR1 SEHNR and CDR2 FQNEAQ (reference sequence). V gave up 5 bases and J gave up 4 bases; unmatched junction bases: 8. CDR3 size: 17 residues. The CDR3 here is CASSMRTSGGGYNEQFF. The CDR3 DNA reads TGTGCCAGCAGCATGAGGACTAGCGGGGGAGGATACAATGAGCAGTTCTTC.

The gene calls are TRBV9 and TRBJ2-1, with TRBD2 matching 9 bases. The germline V gene encodes CDR1 SGDLS and CDR2 YYNGEE. With V trimmed by 0 bases and J by 9 bases, 7 bases remained unmatched. The CDR3 runs to 15 residues. The CDR3 loop reads CASSVGAGGPSEQFF. DNA for the CDR3: TGTGCCAGCAGCGTAGGTGCGGGGGGGCCAAGTGAGCAGTTCTTC.

The chain joins TRBV6-6 to TRBJ1-1, with TRBD1 as a possible D gene (6 bases). The CDR3 has 15 amino acids. V lost 5 bases, J lost 3 bases, and 16 bases lay in between. Germline CDR1 is MNHNY and CDR2 is SVGAGI (reference sequence). Here the CDR3 reads CASSPWQGFDTEAFF. The CDR3 DNA reads as TGTGCCAGCAGTCCCTGGCAGGGGTTCGACACTGAAGCTTTCTTT.

This clone appeared once. The chain links TRBV7-3 to TRBJ2-1; 8 nucleotides match TRBD2. The CDR3 spans 15 residues. Germline CDR1 and CDR2: SGHTA and FQGTGA. With V trimmed by 2 bases and J by 8 bases, 8 bases remained unmatched. This chain's CDR3 is CASSLDQRGWDEQFF. Written as DNA, the CDR3 is TGTGCCAGCAGCTTAGACCAGCGGGGGTGGGATGAGCAGTTCTTC. Combining the CDR3 with reference TRBV7-3 and TRBJ2-1 gives the whole variable domain GAGVSQTPSNKVTEKGKYVELRCDPISGHTALYWYRQSLGQGPEFLIYFQGTGAADDSGLPNDRFFAVRPEGSVSTLKIQRTERGDSAVYLCASSLDQRGWDEQFFGPGTRLTVL.

This clone was observed once. The CDR3 protein is CASTSGAGYNEQFF. The CDR3 DNA is TGTGCCAGCACCAGCGGGGCCGGGTACAATGAGCAGTTCTTC. The chain recombines TRBV6-5 with TRBJ2-1; 7 bases align to TRBD2. This CDR3 comprises 14 residues. Germline CDR1 is MNHEY and CDR2 is SVGAGI. V gave up 7 bases and J gave up 4 bases; unmatched junction bases: 7.

This chain links TRBV14 with TRBJ2-7, with D tentatively TRBD1 (5 bases). Germline lookup yields CDR1 SGHDN and CDR2 FVKESK. This CDR3 comprises 12 residues. Between the trimmed V and J ends, which lost 8 bases and 6 bases, there was a span of 14 bases. The CDR3 DNA follows: TGTGCCAGCGGAAGACAGAAACTCGAGCAGTACTTC. Residues: CASGRQKLEQYF.

This clone appeared once. The rearrangement links TRBV5-1 to TRBJ2-7, with 9 bases identical to TRBD1. Germline V gene data show CDR1 as SGHRS and CDR2 as YFSETQ. This CDR3 spans 14 amino acids. Trimming cost V 10 bases and J 5 bases; bases outside gene matches: 13. Here the CDR3 reads CACAAGQGFHEQYF. DNA for the CDR3: TGCGCCTGCGCCGCCGGACAGGGGTTCCACGAGCAGTACTTC.

The CDR3, as DNA: TGCGCCAGCAGTGACAGGGGGGTCACAGATACGCAGTATTTT. Encoded protein: CASSDRGVTDTQYF. The gene calls are TRBV5-1 and TRBJ2-3; 9 bases map to TRBD1. Germline V gives CDR1 SGHRS, CDR2 YFSETQ. J was trimmed by 2 bases and V by 5 bases; bases with no gene match: 3. The CDR3 is 14 amino acids.